This T cell receptor beta chain emerged from a study of T cell responses to AZD1222 COVID-19 vaccine. Clones were sequenced by immunoSEQ multiplex PCR, and TCRdb holds only the in-frame ones, with some missing. The sample contains roughly 100,000 clones, about 80% of which appear only once. CDR1 LGHDT and CDR2 YNNKEL come from the germline V gene (reference sequence). This CDR3 contains 13 residues. Trimming removed 1 base from V and 8 bases from J, with 11 bases in between. The clonotype comes from an adult in good health. Specimen: peripheral blood, collected on day 0 of AZD1222 vaccination. V gene TRBV3-1 (or the pseudogene TRBV3-2) combines with J gene TRBJ1-2; no definite D call. The CDR3 DNA reads TGTGCCAGCAGCCAAGCAAGGGTTTGGGGCTACACCTTC. Translating it yields CASSQARVWGYTF.